Below, 14 T cell receptor beta chains from the same sample are listed, as sequenced in a study of graft-versus-host responses after intestinal transplantation. The antigens for these receptors are not known. The assay was immunoSEQ multiplex PCR, and TCRdb's table has in-frame clones only and misses some. Of fewer than 85,000 clones listed, 84% are singletons. The sample was unstimulated CD4+ T cells sorted from spleen or lymph node cells, taken before transplant. These receptors all come from a human donor who was the organ donor for an intestinal transplant.

This rearrangement joins TRBV14 to TRBJ1-2; D is unclear. V was trimmed by 2 bases and J by 4 bases, leaving 11 bases between them. CDR3 length equals 14 residues. Germline lookup yields CDR1 SGHDN and CDR2 FVKESK. CDR3 in amino acids: CASSQTRSGYGYTF. The CDR3 DNA follows: TGTGCCAGCAGCCAAACAAGGTCAGGCTATGGCTACACCTTC. The full variable domain, completed using reference TRBV14 and TRBJ1-2, is EAGVTQFPSHSVIEKGQTVTLRCDPISGHDNLYWYRRVMGKEIKFLLHFVKESKQDESGMPNNRFLAERTGGTYSTLKVQPAELEDSGVYFCASSQTRSGYGYTFGSGTRLTVV.

V is TRBV11-2 and J is TRBJ2-2; 8 bases map to TRBD2. Unmatched junction bases numbered 2, after V lost 3 bases and J lost 5 bases. Germline V gene data show CDR1 as SGHAT and CDR2 as FQNNGV. The CDR3 spans 14 residues. The DNA for the CDR3 is TGTGCCAGCAGCTTGACTAGCGCTACCGGGGAGCTGTTTTTT. It encodes CASSLTSATGELFF.

This chain links TRBV19 with TRBJ2-1; 10 bases are shared with TRBD2. Germline values: CDR1 LNHDA, CDR2 SQIVND (reference sequence). CDR3 length equals 15 residues. V lost 1 base and J lost 9; bases outside the gene matches: 6. The CDR3 loop is CASSIVSGGAVEQFF. In DNA, the CDR3 is TGTGCCAGTAGTATAGTAAGCGGGGGGGCCGTTGAGCAGTTCTTC.

The CDR3 here is CASLPLAGFDQETQYF. DNA of the CDR3: TGTGCCAGCCTACCACTAGCGGGGTTCGACCAAGAGACCCAGTACTTC. The chain links TRBV28 to TRBJ2-5; the match to TRBD2 covers 10 bases. The germline V gene encodes CDR1 MDHEN and CDR2 SYDVKM. V dropped 8 bases and J dropped 0; count of bases not matched to a gene: 9. This CDR3 is built from 16 residues.

J is TRBJ1-6 and V is TRBV9, with a weak D call TRBD1 (5 bases). Germline V lookup: CDR1 SGDLS, CDR2 YYNGEE. Deletions cut 3 bases from V and 0 bases from J, with 10 bases between. The CDR3 totals 16 residues. CDR3 bases: TGTGCCAGCAGCGCCAGGGTTAGCTCCTATAATTCACCCCTCCACTTT. Amino acid sequence: CASSARVSSYNSPLHF.

This chain joins TRBV5-1 and TRBJ1-3, with D perhaps matching TRBD1 (6 bases). V lost 4 bases and J 2 bases, leaving 16 bases between the germline ends. There are 16 residues in the CDR3. In germline, CDR1 is SGHRS, CDR2 YFSETQ. CDR3 nucleotides: TGCGCCAGCAGCCCTGTCGGACAGTCAACTGGAAACACCATATATTTT. It encodes CASSPVGQSTGNTIYF.

V gene TRBV4-2 combines with J gene TRBJ1-1; weak D call: TRBD1 (5 bases). Germline lookup yields CDR1 LGHNA and CDR2 YNFKEQ. V shed 0 bases and J shed 4 bases, with 12 bases lying between them. The CDR3 spans 15 residues. CDR3 coding DNA: TGTGCCAGCAGCCAAGACACAGGCGGAACCACTGAAGCTTTCTTT. It encodes CASSQDTGGTTEAFF.

J is TRBJ2-5 and V is TRBV25-1; TRBD1 matches at 8 bases. Trimming removed 1 base from V and 4 bases from J; junction bases left unmatched: 8. Germline CDR1 reads MGHDK; CDR2 reads SYGVNS. The CDR3 covers 16 residues. For the CDR3, the DNA is TGTGCCAGCAGTGAATTTGGGGACAGGCTCTCAGAGACCCAGTACTTC. This encodes CASSEFGDRLSETQYF. Filled out from reference TRBV25-1 and TRBJ2-5, the complete variable domain reads EADIYQTPRYLVIGTGKKITLECSQTMGHDKMYWYQQDPGMELHLIHYSYGVNSTEKGDLSSESTVSRIRTEHFPLTLESARPSHTSQYLCASSEFGDRLSETQYFGPGTRLLVL.

The chain joins TRBV7-9 to TRBJ2-5; 8 bases match TRBD1. The germline gives CDR1 SEHNR, CDR2 FQNEAQ (reference sequence). This CDR3 is built from 15 residues. The J segment lost 8 bases and the V segment lost 2 bases, leaving 10 bases of the junction unmatched. The CDR3 loop is CASSLTTGQERTQYF. CDR3 nucleotides: TGTGCCAGCAGCTTAACCACGGGACAGGAGAGAACCCAGTACTTC. The full variable domain, rest sourced from reference TRBV7-9 and TRBJ2-5, is DTGVSQNPRHKITKRGQNVTFRCDPISEHNRLYWYRQTLGQGPEFLTYFQNEAQLEKSRLLSDRFSAERPKGSFSTLEIQRTEQGDSAMYLCASSLTTGQERTQYFGPGTRLLVL.

The table lists this clone with a few counts. The chain is built from TRBV19 and TRBJ2-6, with D perhaps TRBD1 (5 bases). V dropped 4 bases and J dropped 0 bases, with 13 bases sitting between them. CDR3 length: 17 amino acids. The germline V gene encodes CDR1 LNHDA and CDR2 SQIVND (reference sequence). The CDR3 reads CASSTRVSSSGANVLTF. The CDR3 DNA reads TGTGCCAGTAGTACCAGGGTATCGAGCTCTGGGGCCAACGTCCTGACTTTC.

The genes are TRBV11-1 and TRBJ2-5, with D possibly being TRBD1 (6 bases). Germline-derived CDR1 and CDR2 are SGHAT and FQDESV (reference sequence). There are 14 residues in the CDR3. Trimming pared 0 bases from V and 5 bases from J, leaving 10 bases between. This CDR3 is CASSLAAGVETQYF. The CDR3 DNA sequence: TGTGCCAGCAGCTTAGCGGCAGGGGTCGAGACCCAGTACTTC.

V is TRBV28 and J is TRBJ2-7; D is perhaps TRBD1 (8 bases). CDR1 and CDR2 from the germline V gene are MDHEN and SYDVKM. The V gene lost 8 bases and the J gene lost 4 bases, with 21 bases spanning the gap. The CDR3 has 15 amino acids. CDR3 region: CASGGGQVRGYEQYV. CDR3 coding DNA: TGTGCCAGCGGGGGGGGACAGGTAAGGGGGTACGAGCAGTACGTC.

The table lists this clone with a few counts. The chain links TRBV27 to TRBJ1-3; D not certain. The CDR3 loop spans 17 amino acids. V shed 1 base and J shed 0 bases, with 13 bases lying between them. CDR1 is MNHEY and CDR2 is SMNVEV in the germline V gene (reference sequence). CDR3 protein: CASSLFPGPNSGNTIYF. Here the CDR3 DNA reads TGTGCCAGCAGTTTATTTCCAGGCCCGAACTCTGGAAACACCATATATTTT.

V and J are TRBV25-1 and TRBJ2-5; 10 positions agree with TRBD2. The germline gives CDR1 MGHDK, CDR2 SYGVNS. The trim removed 5 bases at V and 5 bases at J, leaving 11 bases unmatched. The CDR3 is 16 residues long. The CDR3 reads CASSKAGGIWGETQYF. The CDR3 bases are TGTGCCAGCAGTAAAGCGGGGGGGATTTGGGGGGAGACCCAGTACTTC.